This T cell receptor (beta chain) was sequenced for a study of CD8 T cells in Susac syndrome. Whole-study results and caveats: The study conceded that relatively few individuals underwent its TCR sequencing and HLA analysis.

Sequencing targeted TCR beta in blood CD8+ and CD4+ T cells. While CD8+ and CD4+ T cells were isolated negatively, TEMRA cells were enriched by FACS. RNA was extracted with the RNeasy kit, and a quantity of about 0.45 to 1 ug was reverse transcribed using random hexamers. An immunoSEQ multiplex PCR amplified TCR beta CDR3 over 54 Vbeta and 13 Jbeta. TCRdb reprocessed the immunoSEQ multiplex PCR reads with MiXCR, giving one entry per CDR3 protein. The table records 180,000 or so distinct CDR3 sequences, approximately 94% of them present only once. The CDR3 loop spans 14 amino acids. With V trimmed by 3 bases and J by 2 bases, 5 bases remained unmatched. CDR1 and CDR2 from the germline V gene are SQVTM and ANQGSEA. This clonotype was seen just once. Antigen: not known.

This clonotype was obtained from a human donor in good health. The sequenced sample consisted of CD4+ T cells from PBMCs. V usage is TRBV29-1 and J usage is TRBJ2-7; 9 positions agree with TRBD1. This CDR3 reads CSVDAGTGTYEQYF. In DNA form, the CDR3 reads TGCAGCGTTGACGCCGGGACAGGGACCTACGAGCAGTACTTC.